In this sample, the clone carrying this TCR beta chain turned up once. This sample is part of a study of T cell changes during pregnancy in multiple sclerosis. J was trimmed by 5 bases and V by 3 bases; bases with no gene match: 4. The CDR3 is made up of 14 amino acids. The germline gives CDR1 KGHSH, CDR2 LQKENI. TCRdb's copy holds only in-frame clones and misses some; the assay was immunoSEQ multiplex PCR. The sample yields tens of thousands of clones, almost 95% seen once. This chain connects TRBV18 to TRBJ1-3; TRBD1 agrees at 7 bases. The source of this sequence is a female donor with multiple sclerosis, enrolled in a pregnancy study. This specimen consisted of peripheral blood, obtained in the first trimester of pregnancy. This CDR3 reads CASSPGDSRNTIYF. Here the CDR3 DNA reads TGTGCCAGCTCACCCGGGGACAGTCGAAACACCATATATTTT.